This T cell receptor beta chain was obtained from a study of blood T cell repertoires in COVID-19. Turning to the study itself: In Cohort 3, a recovered donor had either two negative PCRs, clearance, or symptom resolution. Samples representing acute and convalescent COVID-19 were sourced from the United States, Italy and Spain.

In the authors' methods: The authors estimated nucleated cell counts from reference gene primer amplification. Sequencing used immunoSEQ multiplex PCR; TCRdb keeps in-frame clones, though not all of them. That table gives V, J and clone size, and the DNA gave D and trimming. The sample includes hundreds of thousands of clones, around nine tenths of them seen just once. Germline CDR1 and CDR2: SNHLY and FYNNEI. V was trimmed by 8 bases and J by 4 bases, leaving 9 bases between them. This CDR3 region has 12 residues. Cohort placement rested on clinical history that participants reported themselves. The sequence was obtained from a woman aged 55-70 years in a cohort exposed to, infected with or recovered from COVID-19 (not recorded which). The sequenced sample consisted of PBMCs or T cells enriched from blood (not recorded which). The J gene is TRBJ2-1, the V gene TRBV2; D is perhaps TRBD2 (5 bases). CDR3 bases: TGTGCCAGCGGACTGTTATACAATGAGCAGTTCTTC. It is translated as CASGLLYNEQFF.